This T cell receptor beta chain was retrieved from a study of patients and donors after allogeneic stem cell transplantation. This clonotype was recorded at least ten times. MiXCR, run by TCRdb on the RT-PCR reads, gives a single entry per CDR3 protein. The sample lists almost 90,000 distinct CDR3 sequences; roughly 4.9% were seen once. Specimen: blood, either unsorted or a sorted T cell fraction (not recorded which). The source of this sequence is a human donor who was either an allogeneic HSCT recipient or a stem cell or donor lymphocyte infusion donor (not recorded which). It is not recorded whose cells these are; they may come from a transplant donor.

The CDR3 sequence: CSSLGPAYMNTEAFF. The CDR3 nucleotides read TGCAGCTCCCTGGGACCGGCCTACATGAACACTGAAGCTTTCTTT. V and J are TRBV29-1 and TRBJ1-1; tentative D call: TRBD1 (5 bases). The germline CDR1 and CDR2 sequences are SQVTM and ANQGSEA. V lost 8 bases and J 0 bases, leaving 19 bases between the germline ends. CDR3 length: 15 residues. The complete variable domain, with remaining parts taken from reference TRBV29-1 and TRBJ1-1, reads SAVISQKPSRDICQRGTSLTIQCQVDSQVTMMFWYRQQPGQSLTLIATANQGSEATYESGFVIDKFPISRPNLTFSTLTVSNMSPEDSSIYLCSSLGPAYMNTEAFFGQGTRLTVV.